This passage covers 10 T cell receptor beta chains from one sample sequenced in a study of cytomegalovirus exposure and HLA in healthy donors. Both 60 Vbeta primers and 13 Jbeta primers went into the PCR. TCRdb's copy holds only in-frame clones and misses some; the assay was immunoSEQ multiplex PCR. The sample shows about 97,000 clones, 85% of them seen only once. The sequencing sample was made of PBMCs. Receptor source: a man aged 25 to 40 in good health and CMV-seronegative.

The CDR3 coding sequence is TGTGCCAGCAGCCAAGGGGGACGCGGGAATTCACCCCTCCACTTT. Its translation: CASSQGGRGNSPLHF. J is TRBJ1-6 and V is TRBV5-5, with D tentatively TRBD1 (6 bases). Germline values: CDR1 SGHKS, CDR2 YYEKEE (reference sequence). V lost 4 bases, J lost 7 bases, and 15 bases lay in between. The CDR3 spans 15 residues.

The V gene is TRBV7-9, the J gene TRBJ2-7; D may be TRBD2 (6 bases). V lost 4 bases to trimming and J lost 1 base, with 17 bases between them. CDR3 size: 16 residues. CDR1 SEHNR and CDR2 FQNEAQ come from the germline V gene (reference sequence). CDR3 sequence: CASSSINPSGSYEQYF. In DNA, the CDR3 is TGTGCCAGCAGCTCTATTAACCCGAGCGGGTCCTACGAGCAGTACTTC.

This chain links TRBV5-4 with TRBJ1-6; D unclear. CDR3 length: 15 amino acids. With 0 bases removed from V and 5 bases from J, the gap between germline ends came to 9 bases. Germline CDR1 reads SGHNT; CDR2 reads YYREEE (reference sequence). The CDR3, as DNA: TGTGCCAGCAGCTTGGCCTTGGGAGATAATTCACCCCTCCACTTT. This codes for CASSLALGDNSPLHF. Full variable domain (missing parts from reference TRBV5-4 and TRBJ1-6): ETGVTQSPTHLIKTRGQQVTLRCSSQSGHNTVSWYQQALGQGPQFIFQYYREEENGRGNFPPRFSGLQFPNYSSELNVNALELDDSALYLCASSLALGDNSPLHFGNGTRLTVT.

In its sample, this clone was seen once. The chain has TRBV6-5 and TRBJ2-7; maybe TRBD2 (6 bases). CDR3 length: 12 amino acids. Germline V gene sequence: CDR1 MNHEY, CDR2 SVGAGI. V lost 5 bases, J lost 6 bases, and 11 bases lay in between. The CDR3 loop is CASSPSGLEQYF. The CDR3 nucleotides read TGTGCCAGCAGTCCGAGCGGGCTCGAGCAGTACTTC.

This clone has a single count. This chain links TRBV5-5 with TRBJ2-1; a weak D match, TRBD2 (5 bases). With 4 bases removed from V and 5 bases from J, the gap between germline ends came to 19 bases. The CDR3 consists of 16 residues. Germline CDR1 and CDR2: SGHKS and YYEKEE (reference sequence). In DNA form, the CDR3 reads TGTGCCAGCAGCCCCGTGTACGGGATTTCAAACAATGAGCAGTTCTTC. Encoded protein: CASSPVYGISNNEQFF.

J is TRBJ2-3 and V is TRBV29-1, with D possibly matching TRBD2 (6 bases). This CDR3 has 14 residues. Germline V lookup: CDR1 SQVTM, CDR2 ANQGSEA. Trimming removed 4 bases from V and 2 bases from J, with 13 bases in between. The CDR3 DNA is TGCAGCGTTGGCGGCGGGATTGTCACAGATACGCAGTATTTT. This encodes CSVGGGIVTDTQYF.

The V gene is TRBV4-1, the J gene TRBJ1-1, with TRBD1 as a possible D gene (6 bases). Germline V gene lookup returns CDR1 MGHRA and CDR2 YSYEKL. The CDR3 has 14 amino acids. Between the trimmed V and J ends, which lost 1 base and 1 base, there was a span of 7 bases. This CDR3 is CASSQGTANTEAFF. DNA of the CDR3: TGCGCCAGCAGCCAAGGGACAGCGAACACTGAAGCTTTCTTT.

V gene TRBV4-2 combines with J gene TRBJ2-1, with 7 bases that match TRBD2. Germline V gene sequence: CDR1 LGHNA, CDR2 YNFKEQ. V shed 1 base and J 7 bases; nucleotides not matched to a gene: 13. CDR3 size: 17 residues. The chain's CDR3 is CASSQGLRAGLGNEQFF. The CDR3 DNA reads TGTGCCAGCAGCCAAGGGTTAAGAGCGGGGTTAGGAAATGAGCAGTTCTTC.

The chain has TRBV28 and TRBJ2-5, with TRBD2 matching over 10 bases. In germline, CDR1 is MDHEN, CDR2 SYDVKM. There are 16 residues in the CDR3. V was clipped by 2 bases and J by 4 bases; unmatched bases: 7. The CDR3 reads CASSLGVAGGGETQYF. Here the CDR3 DNA reads TGTGCCAGCAGTTTAGGGGTAGCGGGAGGTGGAGAGACCCAGTACTTC.

The chain links TRBV19 to TRBJ2-2; 11 bases line up with TRBD2. The CDR3 sequence is 14 residues long. The junction had 3 bases not matched to a gene; V was cut back by 5 bases and J by 7 bases. Germline values: CDR1 LNHDA, CDR2 SQIVND (reference sequence). The CDR3 DNA reads TGTGCCAGTAGTCTAGCGGGAGGATACGGGGAGCTGTTTTTT. Translated: CASSLAGGYGELFF.